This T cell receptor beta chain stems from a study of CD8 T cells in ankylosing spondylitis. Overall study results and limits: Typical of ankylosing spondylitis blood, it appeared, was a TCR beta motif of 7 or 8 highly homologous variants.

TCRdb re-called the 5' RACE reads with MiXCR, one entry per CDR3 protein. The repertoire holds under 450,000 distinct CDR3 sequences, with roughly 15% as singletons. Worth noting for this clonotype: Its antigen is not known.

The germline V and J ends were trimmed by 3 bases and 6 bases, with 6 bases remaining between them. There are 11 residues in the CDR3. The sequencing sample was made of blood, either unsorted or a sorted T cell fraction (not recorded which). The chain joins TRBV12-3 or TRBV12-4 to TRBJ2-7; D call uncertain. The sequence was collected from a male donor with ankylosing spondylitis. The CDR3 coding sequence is TGTGCCAGCAGTTTTAAAGCCGAGCAGTACTTC. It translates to CASSFKAEQYF.